The 28 T cell receptor beta chains below all came from one sample that was sequenced in a study of breast tumors, draining lymph nodes, adjacent tissues (dated by TCRdb to the mid-2010s). The lymph node samples were taken from the axillary draining lymph nodes of breast cancer patients. Libraries came from multiplex PCR. The instrument given in TCRdb is Illumina HiSeq 2000. In TCRdb, the public reads were trimmed at Q25 with fastp and aligned with MiXCR, with productive beta chains retained. When rows share a CDR3 protein, they turn into one entry using the most common DNA and genes. Counted in this sample were fewer than 150,000 distinct CDR3 sequences; 21% of them appeared once. Of the sample, about 2.2% is held by the ten largest clones. The material sequenced was axillary lymph node tissue. Receptors originate from a female donor with breast cancer. Some clones in this sample may be carry-over from other donors' samples.

The V call is TRBV7-9, the J call TRBJ2-5, with D possibly being TRBD1 or TRBD2 (5 bases each). Germline V lookup: CDR1 SEHNR, CDR2 FQNEAQ (reference sequence). The V end lost 4 bases, the J end lost 2 bases, and 8 bases lay between the germline ends. The CDR3 consists of 13 residues. The CDR3 nucleotides read TGTGCCAGCAGCTGGGGACCTCAAGAGACCCAGTACTTC. It is translated as CASSWGPQETQYF.

This clonotype has a count of ten or more. The genes are TRBV6-6 and TRBJ1-6; 7 nucleotides match TRBD1. With 6 bases clipped from V and 0 bases from J, the junction kept 8 bases outside the gene matches. Per germline, CDR1 MNHNY and CDR2 SVGAGI (reference sequence). The CDR3 length is 17 residues. As DNA, the CDR3 is TGTGCCAGCAGCCAGCAGACAGGGATCTCCTATAATTCACCCCTCCACTTT. Its translation is CASSQQTGISYNSPLHF.

There are many counts of this clonotype. This chain joins TRBV19 and TRBJ1-4; D possibly corresponds to TRBD1 (5 bases). Trimming removed 10 bases at V and 3 bases at J, with 18 bases between. The CDR3 totals 15 residues. Germline-derived CDR1 and CDR2 are LNHDA and SQIVND (reference sequence). The CDR3, as DNA: TGTGCCACCTCGAGCAAAGACAGATCTAATGAAAAACTGTTTTTT. It encodes CATSSKDRSNEKLFF.

The V gene is TRBV18, the J gene TRBJ2-1, with D possibly matching TRBD2 (5 bases). V lost 3 bases and J 8 bases, leaving 17 bases between the germline ends. Per the germline V gene, CDR1 is KGHSH and CDR2 is LQKENI. The CDR3 has 15 residues. The CDR3 loop is CASSPIEEAWDEQFF. In DNA, the CDR3 is TGTGCCAGCTCACCGATCGAGGAGGCTTGGGATGAGCAGTTCTTC.

There are many counts of this clonotype. J is TRBJ2-7 and V is TRBV29-1, with 15 bases identical to TRBD2. The germline V gene encodes CDR1 SQVTM and CDR2 ANQGSEA. Trimming took 4 bases from V and 2 from J; bases not matched to a gene: 6. This CDR3 is 16 amino acids long. The CDR3 region is CSVVGTSGRLPYEQYF. In DNA, the CDR3 is TGCAGCGTTGTCGGGACTAGCGGGAGGTTACCCTACGAGCAGTACTTC.

The table lists this clonotype with many counts. The chain joins TRBV30 to TRBJ2-7, with D perhaps TRBD1 or TRBD2 (5 bases each). Germline loops: CDR1 GTSNPN, CDR2 SVGIG (reference sequence). V lost 0 bases and J 11 bases, leaving 23 bases between the germline ends. The CDR3 contains 15 residues. CDR3 nucleotide sequence: TGTGCCTGGAGTGTACTGCTGGGCAGGGACCGCCGGGAGTACTTC. Protein: CAWSVLLGRDRREYF.

About this clonotype: Possible read error: a much larger clone is one base away. The rearrangement joins TRBV19 to TRBJ2-7; either TRBD1 or TRBD2 may fit D (6 bases each). Trimming removed 5 bases from V and 2 bases from J, with 13 bases in between. Germline V gene sequence: CDR1 LNHDA, CDR2 SQIVND (reference sequence). The CDR3 extends over 14 amino acids. Here the CDR3 reads CASSPAGGAYEQYF. CDR3 sequence (DNA): TGTGCCAGTAGTCCCGCCGGGGGCGCCTACGAGCAGTACTTC.

This clonotype was picked up many times. This sequence joins TRBV18 and TRBJ1-2; D might be TRBD1 (6 bases). V dropped 11 bases and J dropped 0 bases, with 13 bases sitting between them. Germline values: CDR1 KGHSH, CDR2 LQKENI. The CDR3 extends over 13 amino acids. DNA for the CDR3: TGTGCCTCCACTACAGGGACTAACTATGGCTACACCTTC. Its translation is CASTTGTNYGYTF. Supplemented by reference TRBV18 and TRBJ1-2, the full variable domain reads NAGVMQNPRHLVRRRGQEARLRCSPMKGHSHVYWYRQLPEEGLKFMVYLQKENIIDESGMPKERFSAEFPKEGPSILRIQQVVRGDSAAYFCASTTGTNYGYTFGSGTRLTVV.

This clonotype was detected ten times or more. This chain links TRBV6-6 with TRBJ2-2; 7 bases agree with TRBD1. CDR3 length equals 17 residues. Germline V gene lookup returns CDR1 MNHNY and CDR2 SVGAGI (reference sequence). The V segment lost 6 bases and the J segment 1 base; nucleotides outside the gene matches: 11. This CDR3 reads CASRTSPGQQNTGELFF. The CDR3 DNA reads TGTGCCAGCAGGACCTCGCCGGGACAGCAGAACACCGGGGAGCTGTTTTTT.

Many counts were recorded for this clonotype. The chain joins TRBV2 to TRBJ1-2; possible D gene TRBD1, 5 bases. V lost 3 bases, J lost 4 bases, and 15 bases lay in between. The length of the CDR3 is 15 residues. CDR1 is SNHLY and CDR2 is FYNNEI in the germline V gene. CDR3 in DNA: TGTGCCAGCAGTGACGTTACAGGAGCGATCTATGGCTACACCTTC. As protein: CASSDVTGAIYGYTF.

This clonotype came up a few times. The chain combines TRBV28 with TRBJ2-2; D perhaps matches TRBD1 (6 bases). CDR3 length equals 15 residues. Germline lookup yields CDR1 MDHEN and CDR2 SYDVKM. The ends were cut back, 4 bases at V and 1 base at J, with 10 bases in the middle. The CDR3 here is CASSSVGQNTGELFF. The CDR3 DNA reads as TGTGCCAGCAGTTCGGTGGGACAGAACACCGGGGAGCTGTTTTTT.

There are a few counts of this clonotype. A single base separates this from a much larger clone, so it may be a read error. The chain links TRBV10-1 to TRBJ2-1, with 7 bases lining up with TRBD2. With V trimmed by 2 bases and J by 7 bases, 8 bases remained unmatched. The CDR3 loop spans 15 amino acids. The germline CDR1 and CDR2 sequences are WNHNN and SYGVQD (reference sequence). CDR3 in DNA: TGCGCCAGCAGTGAGGTGGGAGGGCCAAATAATGAGCAGTTCTTC. Its protein product is CASSEVGGPNNEQFF.

In this sample, this clonotype turned up many times. The rearrangement uses TRBV5-1 and TRBJ2-7; D call uncertain. Looked up from germline, CDR1 is SGHRS and CDR2 is YFSETQ. The CDR3 is made up of 13 amino acids. Trimming removed 0 bases at V and 4 bases at J, with 8 bases between. The CDR3 region has the DNA TGCGCCAGCAGCTTGGGGGGTCAGTACGAGCAGTACTTC. Protein: CASSLGGQYEQYF.

This clonotype has just a few counts. The J gene is TRBJ2-3, the V gene TRBV12-3 or TRBV12-4; D is possibly TRBD2 (6 bases). The CDR3 is 14 amino acids. The V end lost 6 bases, the J end lost 0 bases, and 10 bases lay between the germline ends. The CDR3 DNA follows: TGTGCCAGCAGGCTCGGGAGAAGCACAGATACGCAGTATTTT. Protein product: CASRLGRSTDTQYF.

This clonotype was recorded many times. Here the CDR3 DNA reads TGTGCCAGCAGTGGGGACTTTCGAGAGACCCAGTACTTC. Encoded protein: CASSGDFRETQYF. V and J are TRBV2 and TRBJ2-5; weak D call: TRBD2 (6 bases). Germline assignment: CDR1 SNHLY and CDR2 FYNNEI. This CDR3 has 13 amino acids. Deletions cut 4 bases from V and 4 bases from J, with 10 bases between.

Details on this clonotype: A read error may explain this, as a much larger clone is one base away. The chain recombines TRBV30 with TRBJ1-5; D is perhaps TRBD1 (5 bases). The CDR3 runs to 14 residues. CDR1 and CDR2 from the germline V gene are GTSNPN and SVGIG (reference sequence). DNA for the CDR3: TGTGCCCGGAGTGTAGCAGGGATAAATCAGCCCCAGCATTTT. Its protein is CARSVAGINQPQHF.

The chain's CDR3 is CASSIGVTGGDIQYF. For the CDR3, the DNA is TGTGCCAGTAGTATTGGGGTTACCGGAGGAGACATTCAGTACTTC. The rearrangement links TRBV19 to TRBJ2-4, with D possibly TRBD2 on 5 matching bases. V was shortened by 3 bases and J by 8 bases, with 17 bases between the two germline ends. Per germline, CDR1 LNHDA and CDR2 SQIVND (reference sequence). The CDR3 sequence is 15 residues long.

This clonotype was detected ten times or more. The V and J genes are TRBV15 and TRBJ2-2, with 10 bases aligning to TRBD1. The CDR3 contains 18 residues. Germline V CDR1 and CDR2: LNHNV, YYDKDF (reference sequence). Trimming at V came to 2 bases and at J to 1 base, leaving 7 bases not matched to a gene. The CDR3 DNA follows: TGTGCCACCAGCAGACGATCGACAGGGGGCTGGAACACCGGGGAGCTGTTTTTT. Amino acids: CATSRRSTGGWNTGELFF.

This clonotype has ten or more counts. In DNA, the CDR3 is TGTGCCAGCAAGCTAAGGGCAAGCATCTACGAGCAGTACTTC. This codes for CASKLRASIYEQYF. The chain uses TRBV2 and TRBJ2-7, with D uncertain. This CDR3 is 14 amino acids long. The V end was cut by 7 bases, the J end by 3 bases, with 16 bases between. Per the germline V gene, CDR1 is SNHLY and CDR2 is FYNNEI. The full variable domain, with the rest looked up from reference TRBV2 and TRBJ2-7, is EPEVTQTPSHQVTQMGQEVILRCVPISNHLYFYWYRQILGQKVEFLVSFYNNEISEKSEIFDDQFSVERPDGSNFTLKIRSTKLEDSAMYFCASKLRASIYEQYFGPGTRLTVT.

As concerns this clonotype: A read error is possible here, since a much larger clone lies one base away. The V and J genes are TRBV29-1 and TRBJ2-7, with D tentatively TRBD2 (5 bases). Trimming took off 6 bases at V and 7 bases at J, with 13 bases between the two ends. The CDR3 consists of 11 residues. Germline V lookup: CDR1 SQVTM, CDR2 ANQGSEA. The DNA of the CDR3 is TGCAGCGTAAGACGGGGTGTTGAGCAGTACTTC. Encoded protein: CSVRRGVEQYF.

This clonotype was seen ten or more times. The rearrangement uses TRBV7-3 and TRBJ2-1, with TRBD2 matching over 10 bases. In germline, CDR1 is SGHTA, CDR2 FQGTGA. CDR3 length: 16 amino acids. The V and J ends lost 4 bases and 9 bases, in that order; junction bases with no gene match: 12. CDR3 DNA: TGTGCCAGCAGCTCCAAGGGAGCGGGAGGGCCGAGTGAGCAGTTCTTC. Protein sequence: CASSSKGAGGPSEQFF. Drawing the rest from reference TRBV7-3 and TRBJ2-1, the complete variable domain is GAGVSQTPSNKVTEKGKYVELRCDPISGHTALYWYRQSLGQGPEFLIYFQGTGAADDSGLPNDRFFAVRPEGSVSTLKIQRTERGDSAVYLCASSSKGAGGPSEQFFGPGTRLTVL.

In this sample, this clonotype turned up many times. V usage is TRBV6-2 or TRBV6-3 and J usage is TRBJ2-7; 11 bases line up with TRBD2. Germline CDR1 reads MNHEY; CDR2 reads SVGEGT. The CDR3 loop spans 20 amino acids. The junction had 16 bases not matched to a gene; V was cut back by 0 bases and J by 3 bases. In nucleotides, the CDR3 is TGTGCCAGCAGTTACTCGGTTAGCGGGAGGGCCGGATCGGAAATCTACGAGCAGTACTTC. Translating it yields CASSYSVSGRAGSEIYEQYF.

This clonotype was seen ten or more times. The chain employs TRBV6-6 and TRBJ2-5; TRBD1 matches at 7 bases. The CDR3 length is 14 residues. Trimming removed 4 bases from V and 0 bases from J; junction bases left unmatched: 2. CDR1 and CDR2 (germline): MNHNY, SVGAGI (reference sequence). CDR3 sequence reads: CASSLGQNQETQYF. DNA of the CDR3: TGTGCCAGCAGTTTGGGACAGAACCAAGAGACCCAGTACTTC.

The V and J genes are TRBV18 and TRBJ1-5; possible D gene TRBD1, 5 bases. Germline V CDR1 and CDR2: KGHSH, LQKENI. V was trimmed by 2 bases and J by 4 bases, leaving 6 bases between them. This CDR3 is built from 13 residues. As DNA, the CDR3 is TGTGCCAGCTCACCAGACAGAAATCAGCCCCAGCATTTT. The encoded protein is CASSPDRNQPQHF. Drawing the rest from reference TRBV18 and TRBJ1-5, the complete variable domain is NAGVMQNPRHLVRRRGQEARLRCSPMKGHSHVYWYRQLPEEGLKFMVYLQKENIIDESGMPKERFSAEFPKEGPSILRIQQVVRGDSAAYFCASSPDRNQPQHFGDGTRLSIL.

This clonotype was observed many times. The rearrangement joins TRBV7-2 to TRBJ2-5, with D possibly being TRBD1 (5 bases). Trimming stripped 4 bases from V and 0 bases from J, with 6 bases between. Germline V lookup: CDR1 SGHTA, CDR2 FQGNSA. The CDR3 covers 13 residues. The CDR3: CASSSDNQETQYF. In DNA, the CDR3 is TGTGCCAGCAGCTCGGACAACCAAGAGACCCAGTACTTC. Filled out from reference TRBV7-2 and TRBJ2-5, the complete variable domain reads GAGVSQSPSNKVTEKGKDVELRCDPISGHTALYWYRQSLGQGLEFLIYFQGNSAPDKSGLPSDRFSAERTGGSVSTLTIQRTQQEDSAVYLCASSSDNQETQYFGPGTRLLVL.

The gene calls are TRBV7-2 and TRBJ2-6, with D unclear. Germline CDR1 SGHTA, CDR2 FQGNSA. V lost 5 bases and J lost 1, with 15 bases in between. The CDR3 length is 17 residues. CDR3 residues: CASSRTLSMSGANVLTF. As DNA, the CDR3 is TGTGCCAGCAGCCGCACACTATCCATGTCTGGGGCCAACGTCCTGACTTTC. Combining the CDR3 with reference TRBV7-2 and TRBJ2-6 gives the whole variable domain GAGVSQSPSNKVTEKGKDVELRCDPISGHTALYWYRQSLGQGLEFLIYFQGNSAPDKSGLPSDRFSAERTGGSVSTLTIQRTQQEDSAVYLCASSRTLSMSGANVLTFGAGSRLTVL.

This clonotype occurred many times. DNA of the CDR3: TGCGCCAGCAGCTTGGTAGGCCACGTGGATACGCAGTATTTT. This translates into CASSLVGHVDTQYF. The genes are TRBV5-1 and TRBJ2-3, with no clear D. There are 14 residues in the CDR3. The ends were cut back, 0 bases at V and 6 bases at J, with 11 bases in the middle. Germline V gives CDR1 SGHRS, CDR2 YFSETQ.

V is TRBV3-1 and J is TRBJ2-7, with a weak D call TRBD2 (5 bases). V shed 3 bases and J shed 3 bases, with 9 bases lying between them. This CDR3 region has 13 residues. CDR1 is LGHDT and CDR2 is YNNKEL in the germline V gene (reference sequence). The CDR3, as DNA: TGTGCCAGCAGCCATGGCCGGGGCTACGAGCAGTACTTC. Translation gives CASSHGRGYEQYF.